This T cell receptor (beta chain) was sequenced for a study of blood T cell repertoires in COVID-19. The assay was immunoSEQ multiplex PCR, and TCRdb's table has in-frame clones only and misses some. The sample has around 100,000 clones, roughly 87% seen once. The receptor was isolated from a man in his forties or fifties with active COVID-19. The sequenced sample consisted of peripheral blood.

The CDR3 DNA reads TGTGCCAGCCAACTCACCGCTAGCACAGATACGCAGTATTTT. It encodes CASQLTASTDTQYF. The chain couples TRBV11-3 to TRBJ2-3; D remains unclear. Germline V gives CDR1 SGHNT, CDR2 YENEEA. The CDR3 is made up of 14 amino acids. Trimming pared 8 bases from V and 0 bases from J, leaving 12 bases between.